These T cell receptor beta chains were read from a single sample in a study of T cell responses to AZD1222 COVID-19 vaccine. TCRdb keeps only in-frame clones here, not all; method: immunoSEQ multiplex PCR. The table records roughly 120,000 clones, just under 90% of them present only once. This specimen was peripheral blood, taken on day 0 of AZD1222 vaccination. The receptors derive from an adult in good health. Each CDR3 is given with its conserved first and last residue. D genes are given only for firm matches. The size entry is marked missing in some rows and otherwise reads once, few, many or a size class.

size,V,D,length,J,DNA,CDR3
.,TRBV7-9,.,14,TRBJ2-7,TGTGCCAGCAGCTTAGCGCGGGCTACCTACGAGCAGTACTTC,CASSLARATYEQYF
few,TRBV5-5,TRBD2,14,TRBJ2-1,TGTGCCAGCACCGCACGGGGGGGTAACAATGAGCAGTTCTTC,CASTARGGNNEQFF
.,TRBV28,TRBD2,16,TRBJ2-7,TGTGCCAGCAGTTTACAGACTAGCGGTCTGACCTACGAGCAGTACTTC,CASSLQTSGLTYEQYF
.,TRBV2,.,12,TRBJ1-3,TGTGCCAGTCGGGGGACTGGAAACACCATATATTTT,CASRGTGNTIYF
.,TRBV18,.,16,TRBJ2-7,TGTGCCAGCTCTATCGGGGGCCGTGCCAGCTCCTACGAGCAGTACTTC,CASSIGGRASSYEQYF
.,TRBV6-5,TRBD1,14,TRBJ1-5,TGTGCCAGCAGTATGGACAGGGGCGTTCAGCCCCAGCATTTT,CASSMDRGVQPQHF
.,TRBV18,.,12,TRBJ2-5,TGTGCCAGTTCCGGGGAATCCGTGACCCAGTACTTC,CASSGESVTQYF
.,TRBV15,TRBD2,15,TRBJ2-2,TGTGCCACCAGCCCCGGGACTAGTTACACCGGGGAGCTGTTTTTT,CATSPGTSYTGELFF
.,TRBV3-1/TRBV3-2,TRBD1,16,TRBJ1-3,TGTGCCAGCAGCCAAGATGGAGGGACAGGGGTGAACACCATATATTTT,CASSQDGGTGVNTIYF
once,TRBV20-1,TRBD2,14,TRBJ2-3,TGCAGTGCTAGTCCTAGCGGGAGGGGAGATACGCAGTATTTT,CSASPSGRGDTQYF
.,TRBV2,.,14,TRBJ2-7,TGTGCCAGCATTTCGGGCGGGACTCTCTCCGAGCAGTACTTC,CASISGGTLSEQYF
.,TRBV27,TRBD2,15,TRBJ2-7,TGTGCCAGCAGTAGTACTAGCGGGGGCTCCTACGAGCAGTACTTC,CASSSTSGGSYEQYF
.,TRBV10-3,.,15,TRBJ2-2,TGTGCCATCAGTGCCCGCGGGACGAACACCGGGGAGCTGTTTTTT,CAISARGTNTGELFF
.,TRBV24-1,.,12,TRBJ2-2,TGTGCCACCAGTGAGGCAGGCACCCGGCTGTTTTTT,CATSEAGTRLFF
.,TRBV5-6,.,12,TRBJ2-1,TGTGCCAGCAGCCACTACAAGAGTGAGCAGTTCTTC,CASSHYKSEQFF
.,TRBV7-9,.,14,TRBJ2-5,TGTGCCAGCAGCTTAATGATGGACCAAGAGACCCAGTACTTC,CASSLMMDQETQYF
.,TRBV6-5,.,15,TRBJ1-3,TGTGCCAGCAGTTACGGATCTGCTGGAGGAAACACCATATATTTT,CASSYGSAGGNTIYF
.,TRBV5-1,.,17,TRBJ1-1,TGCGCCAGCAGCTTGGGTTTTAGGGGGGTCCCGAACACTGAAGCTTTCTTT,CASSLGFRGVPNTEAFF
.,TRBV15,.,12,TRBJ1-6,TGTGCCACCTGTAGGAGTAATTCACCCCTCCACTTT,CATCRSNSPLHF
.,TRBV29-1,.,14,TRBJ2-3,TGCAGCGTTAGACTTTTCGAGGAACCAGATACGCAGTATTTT,CSVRLFEEPDTQYF
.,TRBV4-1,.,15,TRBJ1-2,TGCGCCAGCAGCCAGACAGACGGAGCTAACTATGGCTACACCTTC,CASSQTDGANYGYTF
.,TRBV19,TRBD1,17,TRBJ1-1,TGTGCCAGTGGATATCCAGGGGGGAGCGAGATCAACACTGAAGCTTTCTTT,CASGYPGGSEINTEAFF
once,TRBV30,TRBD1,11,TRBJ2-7,TGTGCCTGGAGTGTAGGGACAGGGAGGTACTTC,CAWSVGTGRYF
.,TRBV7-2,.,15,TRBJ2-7,TGTGCCAGCAGCCCCGGCAAGGGACAAGTATACGAGCAGTACTTC,CASSPGKGQVYEQYF
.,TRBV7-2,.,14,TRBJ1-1,TGTGCCAGCAGCTTAGGGCAGTTGAACACTGAAGCTTTCTTT,CASSLGQLNTEAFF
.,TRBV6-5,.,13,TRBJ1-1,TGTGCCAGCAGGTGGACGGTGAACACTGAAGCTTTCTTT,CASRWTVNTEAFF
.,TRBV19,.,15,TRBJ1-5,TGTGCCAGTAGTAGGGCGGCGTATAGCAATCAGCCCCAGCATTTT,CASSRAAYSNQPQHF
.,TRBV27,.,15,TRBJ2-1,TGTGCCAGCAGTTTGGGACTGGAACTTTACAATGAGCAGTTCTTC,CASSLGLELYNEQFF
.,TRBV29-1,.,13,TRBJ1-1,TGCAGCGCCGGCCAGGCGACGAACACTGAAGCTTTCTTT,CSAGQATNTEAFF
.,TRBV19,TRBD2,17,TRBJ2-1,TGTGCCAGTAGTAGCCCCGTTAGCGGGGGAATCTACAATGAGCAGTTCTTC,CASSSPVSGGIYNEQFF
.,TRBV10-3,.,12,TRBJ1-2,TGTGCCACCGGCACAGGGAGAAATGGCTACACCTTC,CATGTGRNGYTF
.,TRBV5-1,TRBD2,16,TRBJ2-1,TGCGCCAGCAGGAGGACTAGCGGGAGCTCCTACAATGAGCAGTTCTTC,CASRRTSGSSYNEQFF
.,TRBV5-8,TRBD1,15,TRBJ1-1,TGTGCCAGCAGCGGGGAACAGGGGGTGAACACTGAAGCTTTCTTT,CASSGEQGVNTEAFF
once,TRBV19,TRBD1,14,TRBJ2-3,TGTGCCAGTAGTTTCTCCGGGACAGGGATGCCGCAGTATTTT,CASSFSGTGMPQYF
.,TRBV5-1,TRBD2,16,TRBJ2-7,TGCGCCAGCAGCCGCGGCGGAGCGGGGGCCTCCTACGAGCAGTACTTC,CASSRGGAGASYEQYF
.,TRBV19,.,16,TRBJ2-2,TGTGCCAGTACCCAACGAGGTAGCCCGAGGACCGGGGAGCTGTTTTTT,CASTQRGSPRTGELFF
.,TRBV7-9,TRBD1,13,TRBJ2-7,TGTGCCAGCAGCACCGACAGGGCCCACGAGCAGTACTTC,CASSTDRAHEQYF
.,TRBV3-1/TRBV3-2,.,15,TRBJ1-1,TGTGCCAGCACCTCAGGGCGGGGGAGCGGCACTGAAGCTTTCTTT,CASTSGRGSGTEAFF
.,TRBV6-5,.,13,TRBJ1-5,TGTGCCAGCAGAGAGAAGTCCAATCAGCCCCAGCATTTT,CASREKSNQPQHF
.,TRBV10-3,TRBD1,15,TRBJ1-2,TGTGCCATCAGTGAAGGACAGGAAGGATTCTATGGCTACACCTTC,CAISEGQEGFYGYTF
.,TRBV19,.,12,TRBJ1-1,TGTGCCAGTATCCTCGGACATAGTGAAGCTTTCTTT,CASILGHSEAFF
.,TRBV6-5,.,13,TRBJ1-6,TGTGCCAGCAGTACAGGGTCCGTTTCACCCCTCCACTTT,CASSTGSVSPLHF
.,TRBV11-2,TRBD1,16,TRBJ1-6,TGTGCCAGCAGCTCGCGGACAGGGGTGGATAATTCACCCCTCCACTTT,CASSSRTGVDNSPLHF
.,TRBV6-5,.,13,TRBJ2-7,TGTGCCAGCAGATTCAGACGAGTCGGTGAGCAGTACTTC,CASRFRRVGEQYF
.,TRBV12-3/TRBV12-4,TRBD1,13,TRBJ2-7,TGTGCCAGCAGGCCGGGACAGGGCTACGAGCAGTACTTC,CASRPGQGYEQYF